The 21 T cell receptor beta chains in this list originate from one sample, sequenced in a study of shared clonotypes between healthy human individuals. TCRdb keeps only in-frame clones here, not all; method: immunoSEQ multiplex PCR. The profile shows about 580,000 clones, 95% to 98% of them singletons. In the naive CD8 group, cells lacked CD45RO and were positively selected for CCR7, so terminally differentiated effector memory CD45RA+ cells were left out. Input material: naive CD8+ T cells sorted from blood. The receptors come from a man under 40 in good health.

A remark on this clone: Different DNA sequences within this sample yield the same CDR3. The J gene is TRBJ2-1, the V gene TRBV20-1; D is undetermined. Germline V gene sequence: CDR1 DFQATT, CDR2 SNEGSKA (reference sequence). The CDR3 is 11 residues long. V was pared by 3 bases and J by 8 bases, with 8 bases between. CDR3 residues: CSARVVDEQFF. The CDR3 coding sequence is TGCAGTGCTAGGGTCGTCGATGAGCAGTTCTTC.

In DNA, the CDR3 is TGTGCCACCAGCTCTGACAGGCGCTTTTCGAGCTACACCTTC. This gives the protein CATSSDRRFSSYTF. The chain couples TRBV15 to TRBJ1-2; D might be TRBD1 (6 bases). The V end was cut by 5 bases, the J end by 9 bases, with 19 bases between. Germline V CDR1 and CDR2: LNHNV, YYDKDF (reference sequence). The CDR3 consists of 14 residues.

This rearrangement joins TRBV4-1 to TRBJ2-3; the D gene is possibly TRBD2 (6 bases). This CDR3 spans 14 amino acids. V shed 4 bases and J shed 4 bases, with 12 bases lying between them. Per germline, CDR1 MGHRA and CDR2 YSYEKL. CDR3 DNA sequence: TGCGCCAGCAGCCCATACGGGAGCCCAGATACGCAGTATTTT. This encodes CASSPYGSPDTQYF.

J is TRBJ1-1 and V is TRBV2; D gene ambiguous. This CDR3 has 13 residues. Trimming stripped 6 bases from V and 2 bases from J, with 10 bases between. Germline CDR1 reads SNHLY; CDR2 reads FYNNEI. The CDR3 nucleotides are TGTGCCAGCAGCACGGTGCCTAACACTGAAGCTTTCTTT. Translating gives CASSTVPNTEAFF. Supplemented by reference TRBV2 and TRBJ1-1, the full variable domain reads EPEVTQTPSHQVTQMGQEVILRCVPISNHLYFYWYRQILGQKVEFLVSFYNNEISEKSEIFDDQFSVERPDGSNFTLKIRSTKLEDSAMYFCASSTVPNTEAFFGQGTRLTVV.

The CDR3 sequence: CSVTGTANTGELFF. Written as DNA, the CDR3 is TGCAGCGTCACCGGAACCGCGAACACCGGGGAGCTGTTTTTT. The gene calls are TRBV29-1 and TRBJ2-2; D is unresolved. Trimming removed 6 bases at V and 0 bases at J, with 11 bases between. CDR3 length: 14 residues. CDR1 is SQVTM and CDR2 is ANQGSEA in the germline V gene.

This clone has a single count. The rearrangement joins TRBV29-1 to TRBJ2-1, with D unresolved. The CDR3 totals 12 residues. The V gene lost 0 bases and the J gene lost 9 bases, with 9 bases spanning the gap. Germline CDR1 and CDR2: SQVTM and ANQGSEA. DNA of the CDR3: TGCAGCGTTGAAGATCGAAGGGTTGAGCAGTTCTTC. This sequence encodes CSVEDRRVEQFF.

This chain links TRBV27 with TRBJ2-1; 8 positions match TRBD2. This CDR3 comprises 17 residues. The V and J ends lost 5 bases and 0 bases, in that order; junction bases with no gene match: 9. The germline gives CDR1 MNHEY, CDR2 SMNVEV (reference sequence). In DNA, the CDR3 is TGTGCCAGCAGTCCCTATAGCGGGATGGGCTCCTACAATGAGCAGTTCTTC. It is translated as CASSPYSGMGSYNEQFF.

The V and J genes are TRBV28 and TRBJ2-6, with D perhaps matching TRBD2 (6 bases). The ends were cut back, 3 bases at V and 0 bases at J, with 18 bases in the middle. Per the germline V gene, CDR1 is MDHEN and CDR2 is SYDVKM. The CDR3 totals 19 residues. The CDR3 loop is CASSFPPAGPISGANVLTF. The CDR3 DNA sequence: TGTGCCAGCAGTTTTCCCCCCGCGGGGCCGATCTCTGGGGCCAACGTCCTGACTTTC. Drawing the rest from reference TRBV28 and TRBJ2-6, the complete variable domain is DVKVTQSSRYLVKRTGEKVFLECVQDMDHENMFWYRQDPGLGLRLIYFSYDVKMKEKGDIPEGYSVSREKKERFSLILESASTNQTSMYLCASSFPPAGPISGANVLTFGAGSRLTVL.

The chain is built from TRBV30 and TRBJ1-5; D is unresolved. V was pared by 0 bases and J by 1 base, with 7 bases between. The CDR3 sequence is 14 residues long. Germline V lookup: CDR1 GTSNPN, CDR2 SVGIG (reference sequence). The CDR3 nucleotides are TGTGCCTGGAGTGTACCCCCAAGCAATCAGCCCCAGCATTTT. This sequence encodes CAWSVPPSNQPQHF.

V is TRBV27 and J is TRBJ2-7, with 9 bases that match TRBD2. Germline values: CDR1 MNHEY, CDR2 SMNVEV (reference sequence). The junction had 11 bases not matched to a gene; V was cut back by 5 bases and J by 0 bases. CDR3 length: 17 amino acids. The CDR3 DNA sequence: TGTGCCAGCAGTATCCAACCACTAGCGGGTGGCTCCTACGAGCAGTACTTC. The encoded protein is CASSIQPLAGGSYEQYF.

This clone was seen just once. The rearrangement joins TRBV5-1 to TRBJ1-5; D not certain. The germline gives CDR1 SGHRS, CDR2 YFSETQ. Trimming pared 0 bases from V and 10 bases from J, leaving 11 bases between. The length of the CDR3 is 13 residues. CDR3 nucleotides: TGCGCCAGCAGCTTGGCCCCTTTAGAACCCCAGCATTTT. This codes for CASSLAPLEPQHF.

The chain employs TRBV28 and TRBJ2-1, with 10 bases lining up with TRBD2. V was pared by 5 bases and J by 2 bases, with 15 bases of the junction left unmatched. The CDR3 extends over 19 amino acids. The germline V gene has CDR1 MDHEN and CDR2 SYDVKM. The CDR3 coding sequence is TGTGCCAGCAGTCCCACTCGAAGACTAGCGGGTTCACCCTACAATGAGCAGTTCTTC. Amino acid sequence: CASSPTRRLAGSPYNEQFF.

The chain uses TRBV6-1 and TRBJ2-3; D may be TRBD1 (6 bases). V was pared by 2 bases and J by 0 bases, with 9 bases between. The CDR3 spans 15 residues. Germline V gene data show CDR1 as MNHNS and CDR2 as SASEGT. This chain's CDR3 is CASSEWGPSTDTQYF. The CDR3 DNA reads TGTGCCAGCAGTGAATGGGGGCCCAGCACAGATACGCAGTATTTT.

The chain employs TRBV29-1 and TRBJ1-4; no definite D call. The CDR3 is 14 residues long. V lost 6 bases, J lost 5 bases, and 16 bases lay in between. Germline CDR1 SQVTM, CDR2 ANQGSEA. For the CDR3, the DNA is TGCAGCGTCCTTCACGTGGAAAACAATGAAAAACTGTTTTTT. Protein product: CSVLHVENNEKLFF.

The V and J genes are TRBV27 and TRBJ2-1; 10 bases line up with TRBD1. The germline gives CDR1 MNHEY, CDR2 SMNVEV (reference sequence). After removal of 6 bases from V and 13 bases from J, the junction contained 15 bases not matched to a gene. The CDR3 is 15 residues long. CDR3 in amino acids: CASRPGTGEGSPQFF. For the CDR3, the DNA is TGTGCCAGCAGACCCGGGACAGGGGAAGGGAGTCCTCAGTTCTTC.

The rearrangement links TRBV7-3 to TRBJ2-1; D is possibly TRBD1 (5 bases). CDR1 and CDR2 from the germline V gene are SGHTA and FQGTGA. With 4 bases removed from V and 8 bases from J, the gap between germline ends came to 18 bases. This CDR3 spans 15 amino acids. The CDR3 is CASSSPDPGADEQFF. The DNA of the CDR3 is TGTGCCAGCAGCTCCCCGGACCCTGGGGCGGATGAGCAGTTCTTC.

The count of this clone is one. Here the CDR3 DNA reads TGTGCCATCAGTGAGTCGACTCTTAGTACGTTGGAGCAGTACTTC. Amino acids: CAISESTLSTLEQYF. The chain joins TRBV10-3 to TRBJ2-7; the D is unclear. Germline V gene sequence: CDR1 ENHRY, CDR2 SYGVKD. There are 15 residues in the CDR3. The V end lost 0 bases, the J end lost 7 bases, and 16 bases lay between the germline ends.

CDR3 DNA sequence: TGTGCCTGGAGTCTTGTGGGGATAGCCGGGGAGCTGTTTTTT. Its translation: CAWSLVGIAGELFF. The gene calls are TRBV30 and TRBJ2-2; no clear D. V lost 2 bases and J 6 bases, leaving 13 bases between the germline ends. Germline lookup yields CDR1 GTSNPN and CDR2 SVGIG (reference sequence). There are 14 residues in the CDR3. Variable domain in full (rest from reference TRBV30 and TRBJ2-2): SQTIHQWPATLVQPVGSPLSLECTVEGTSNPNLYWYRQAAGRGLQLLFYSVGIGQISSEVPQNLSASRPQDRQFILSSKKLLLSDSGFYLCAWSLVGIAGELFFGEGSRLTVL.

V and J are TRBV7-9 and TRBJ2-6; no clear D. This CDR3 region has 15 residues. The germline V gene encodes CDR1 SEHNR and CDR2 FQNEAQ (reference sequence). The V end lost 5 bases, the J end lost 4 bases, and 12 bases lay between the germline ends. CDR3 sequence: CASSDHQRGANVLTF. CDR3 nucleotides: TGTGCCAGCAGCGACCATCAGAGAGGGGCCAACGTCCTGACTTTC.

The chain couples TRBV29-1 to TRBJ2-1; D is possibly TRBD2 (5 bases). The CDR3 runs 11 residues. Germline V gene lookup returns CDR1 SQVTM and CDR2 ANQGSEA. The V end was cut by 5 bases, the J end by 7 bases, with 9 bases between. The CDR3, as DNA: TGCAGCGTTAGCGGTGAAAATGAGCAGTTCTTC. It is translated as CSVSGENEQFF.

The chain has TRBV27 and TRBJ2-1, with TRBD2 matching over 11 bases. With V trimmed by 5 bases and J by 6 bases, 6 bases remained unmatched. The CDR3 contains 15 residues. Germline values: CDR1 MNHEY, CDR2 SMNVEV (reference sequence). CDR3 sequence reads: CASSPGTSGLNEQFF. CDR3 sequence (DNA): TGTGCCAGCAGTCCCGGGACTAGCGGCCTCAATGAGCAGTTCTTC.